This record covers a single TCR beta chain. Its cognate antigen is unknown. This entry comes from a study of CD8 T cells in ankylosing spondylitis. Whole-study findings and limits: Made up of eight highly homologous variants, a TCR beta motif appeared characteristic of ankylosing spondylitis blood.

CDR1 LNHDA and CDR2 SQIVND come from the germline V gene (reference sequence). With 5 bases clipped from V and 4 bases from J, the junction kept 6 bases outside the gene matches. CDR3 length equals 15 residues. TCR beta libraries were made by quantitative 5'-RACE with molecular barcodes. TCRdb fed the 5' RACE reads into MiXCR, producing one record per CDR3 protein. Counted here are about 800,000 distinct CDR3 sequences, 12% occurring once; the ten biggest clones make up 0.51%. The clonotype comes from a male donor with ankylosing spondylitis. The sample taken for sequencing was blood, either unsorted or a sorted T cell fraction (not recorded which). This chain links TRBV19 with TRBJ1-4; 8 bases align to TRBD1. The chain's CDR3 is CASSGGQGNNEKLFF. The DNA of the CDR3 is TGTGCCAGTAGTGGCGGACAGGGCAATAATGAAAAACTGTTTTTT.